One sample yielded the 17 T cell receptor beta chains listed below, sequenced in a study of spatial heterogeneity in lung cancer (dated by TCRdb to between 2018 and 2021). Broad study findings and their caveats: A correlation was observed between the number of expanded intratumoral alpha and beta TCRs and the tumor nonsynonymous mutation count.

The label giving this sample's time point can be read as: sample taken at primary tumor resection. The antigens these receptors bind are not known. Libraries were made using 5' RACE. Sequencer: NextSeq 500. TCRdb's own reprocessing of the public reads used fastp at Q25 and MiXCR and kept productive beta chains. Every CDR3 protein is listed once, alongside the most common genes and DNA of its rows. The sample contains a few thousand distinct CDR3 sequences, 25% to 30% of them found a single time. 9.5% to 14% of the sample belongs to the ten largest clones. The specimen was lung tumor tissue, collected at surgery. The origin of the receptors is a female donor with early-stage non-small cell lung cancer.

In its sample, this clonotype ranks as large. The chain has TRBV6-1 and TRBJ1-3; no definite D call. Germline CDR1 reads MNHNS; CDR2 reads SASEGT. Trimming removed 4 bases at V and 0 bases at J, with 10 bases between. CDR3 length: 15 residues. CDR3 residues: CASSGEISSGNTIYF. Written as DNA, the CDR3 is TGTGCCAGCAGTGGAGAGATAAGCTCTGGAAACACCATATATTTT.

By share, this clonotype counts as large (0.1 to 1%). V gene TRBV20-1 combines with J gene TRBJ2-5; TRBD1 aligns across 7 bases. This CDR3 is 13 amino acids long. The trim removed 5 bases at V and 1 base at J, leaving 4 bases unmatched. CDR1 is DFQATT, CDR2 SNEGSKA, per germline (reference sequence). CDR3 bases: TGCAGTGCTGTAGGGACAGCCCAAGAGACCCAGTACTTC. This codes for CSAVGTAQETQYF.

This clonotype is labeled as medium-sized. The J gene is TRBJ2-1, the V gene TRBV15; 7 positions match TRBD2. This CDR3 spans 15 amino acids. Trimming removed 1 base from V and 8 bases from J; junction bases left unmatched: 8. Germline V gene lookup returns CDR1 LNHNV and CDR2 YYDKDF (reference sequence). The CDR3 DNA is TGTGCCACCAGCAGAGGCGGGGGTTTGATGGATGAGCAGTTCTTC. Translating it yields CATSRGGGLMDEQFF.

V and J are TRBV28 and TRBJ2-5, with a possible D match to TRBD1 (5 bases). There are 13 residues in the CDR3. Germline CDR1 and CDR2: MDHEN and SYDVKM. V dropped 2 bases and J dropped 5 bases, with 9 bases sitting between them. CDR3 in amino acids: CASSLDSRETQYF. CDR3 DNA: TGTGCCAGCAGTTTAGACAGCCGGGAGACCCAGTACTTC.

The rearrangement uses TRBV5-4 and TRBJ1-1; 7 positions agree with TRBD1. The V gene end was trimmed by 3 bases and the J gene end by 1 base; junction bases not matched to a gene: 0. Germline V CDR1 and CDR2: SGHNT, YYREEE (reference sequence). The CDR3 is made up of 13 amino acids. CDR3 amino acids: CASSWDRNTEAFF. In DNA form, the CDR3 reads TGTGCCAGCAGCTGGGACAGGAACACTGAAGCTTTCTTT.

The chain is built from TRBV2 and TRBJ2-1, with D possibly called TRBD1 or TRBD2 (5 bases each). The length of the CDR3 is 16 residues. V lost 6 bases, J lost 4 bases, and 19 bases lay in between. Germline values: CDR1 SNHLY, CDR2 FYNNEI. The chain's CDR3 is CASSPGRGFNYNEQFF. As DNA, the CDR3 is TGTGCCAGCAGCCCCGGACGGGGCTTTAATTACAATGAGCAGTTCTTC.

The chain combines TRBV19 with TRBJ2-6, with TRBD1 matching 10 bases. This CDR3 is built from 16 residues. The V and J ends lost 10 bases and 3 bases, in that order; junction bases with no gene match: 9. CDR1 is LNHDA and CDR2 is SQIVND in the germline V gene (reference sequence). As DNA, the CDR3 is TGTGCCACCTACCCCGGACAGGGGGTTGGGGCCAACGTCCTGACTTTC. Protein sequence: CATYPGQGVGANVLTF.

This clonotype is large (0.1 to 1%) by share. The genes are TRBV18 and TRBJ1-1; 9 bases line up with TRBD1. The CDR3 loop spans 17 amino acids. V lost 6 bases, J lost 0 bases, and 11 bases stayed unmatched. Germline CDR1 reads KGHSH; CDR2 reads LQKENI. The CDR3 DNA reads as TGTGCCAGCTCGCTTACCGGGACAGGGAACATGAACACTGAAGCTTTCTTT. It encodes CASSLTGTGNMNTEAFF.

The genes are TRBV4-3 and TRBJ2-3; TRBD2 matches at 8 bases. The CDR3 consists of 17 residues. Germline V gene sequence: CDR1 LGHNA, CDR2 YSLEER. V was pared by 4 bases and J by 1 base, with 10 bases of the junction left unmatched. CDR3 sequence (DNA): TGCGCCAGCAGCCCCCTTAGCGGGATAGGGGGCACAGATACGCAGTATTTT. Its protein is CASSPLSGIGGTDTQYF.

This clonotype was counted a few times. V and J are TRBV6-6 and TRBJ2-7, with 8 bases identical to TRBD1. Trimming removed 8 bases from V and 2 bases from J; junction bases left unmatched: 26. CDR3 length: 20 residues. Germline V gene lookup returns CDR1 MNHNY and CDR2 SVGAGI (reference sequence). CDR3 amino acids: CASARLRTGTINEGPYEQYF. In DNA, the CDR3 is TGTGCCAGCGCCAGACTCCGGACAGGGACGATCAACGAAGGTCCCTACGAGCAGTACTTC.

V usage is TRBV6-2 or TRBV6-3 and J usage is TRBJ2-1, with a weak D call TRBD2 (5 bases). The CDR3 totals 13 residues. Germline V lookup: CDR1 MNHEY, CDR2 SVGEGT. The ends were cut back, 5 bases at V and 5 bases at J, with 10 bases in the middle. The DNA for the CDR3 is TGTGCCAGCAGTGACGGAGGCCACAATGAGCAGTTCTTC. Amino acid sequence: CASSDGGHNEQFF.

The gene calls are TRBV20-1 and TRBJ2-7, with TRBD1 as a possible D gene (6 bases). The CDR3 extends over 13 amino acids. Germline CDR1 and CDR2: DFQATT and SNEGSKA (reference sequence). Trimming removed 2 bases at V and 7 bases at J, with 15 bases between. Here the CDR3 DNA reads TGCAGTGCTAGACTGGACAGTTACGGGGAGCAGTACTTC. It translates to CSARLDSYGEQYF.

The gene calls are TRBV10-3 and TRBJ2-3; 8 nucleotides align to TRBD2. The CDR3 sequence is 15 residues long. J gave up 3 bases and V 10 bases, and 12 bases lay outside the gene matches. The germline V gene encodes CDR1 ENHRY and CDR2 SYGVKD. CDR3 bases: TGTGCCACCCACCGGGCGGGGGGTAAGACAGATACGCAGTATTTT. Encoded protein: CATHRAGGKTDTQYF.

The chain recombines TRBV2 with TRBJ2-7, with 8 bases lining up with TRBD1. Per the germline V gene, CDR1 is SNHLY and CDR2 is FYNNEI. The CDR3 has 16 residues. V was clipped by 2 bases and J by 3 bases; unmatched bases: 9. The CDR3 bases are TGTGCCAGCAGTGAAAGTTCGACAGGGGAAGACTACGAGCAGTACTTC. This gives the protein CASSESSTGEDYEQYF.

This clonotype was detected only once. The chain couples TRBV3-1 to TRBJ2-7, with 9 bases aligning to TRBD2. The CDR3 is made up of 17 amino acids. Looked up from germline, CDR1 is LGHDT and CDR2 is YNNKEL (reference sequence). The trim removed 3 bases at V and 1 base at J, leaving 10 bases unmatched. The CDR3 DNA reads as TGTGCCAGCAGCCAGACCCCCTGGGCGGGAGGGTCCTACGAGCAGTACTTC. Protein: CASSQTPWAGGSYEQYF.

The rearrangement uses TRBV10-2 and TRBJ2-1; maybe TRBD1 (6 bases). The CDR3 has 13 residues. CDR1 WSHSY and CDR2 SAAADI come from the germline V gene. Trimming took 5 bases from V and 3 from J, leaving 8 bases between them. CDR3 sequence (DNA): TGCGCCAGCAGTTTAGGGGGCTACAATGAGCAGTTCTTC. Translation gives CASSLGGYNEQFF.

At least ten counts were recorded for this clonotype. The J gene is TRBJ2-2, the V gene TRBV7-2; a weak D match, TRBD2 (6 bases). CDR1 and CDR2 (germline): SGHTA, FQGNSA. V lost 0 bases and J lost 7, with 12 bases in between. This CDR3 comprises 15 residues. CDR3 in amino acids: CASSLATGASGELFF. Here the CDR3 DNA reads TGTGCCAGCAGCTTAGCCACGGGAGCGAGCGGGGAGCTGTTTTTT.